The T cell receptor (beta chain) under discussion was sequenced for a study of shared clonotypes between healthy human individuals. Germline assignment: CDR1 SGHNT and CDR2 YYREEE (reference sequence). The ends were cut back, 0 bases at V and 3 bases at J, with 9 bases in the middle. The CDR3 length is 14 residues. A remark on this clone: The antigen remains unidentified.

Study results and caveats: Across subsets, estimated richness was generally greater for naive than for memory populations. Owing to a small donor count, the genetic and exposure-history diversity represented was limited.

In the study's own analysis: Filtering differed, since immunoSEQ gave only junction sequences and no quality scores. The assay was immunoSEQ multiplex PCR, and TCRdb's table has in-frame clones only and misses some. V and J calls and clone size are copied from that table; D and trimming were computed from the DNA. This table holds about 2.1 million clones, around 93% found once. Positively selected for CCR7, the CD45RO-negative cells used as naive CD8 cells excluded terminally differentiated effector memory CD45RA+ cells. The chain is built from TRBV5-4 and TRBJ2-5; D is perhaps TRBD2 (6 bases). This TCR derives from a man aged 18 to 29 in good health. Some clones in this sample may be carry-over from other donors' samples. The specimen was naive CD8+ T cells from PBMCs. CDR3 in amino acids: CASSLVSGEETQYF. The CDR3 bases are TGTGCCAGCAGCTTGGTATCGGGGGAAGAGACCCAGTACTTC.